This T cell receptor beta chain is from a study of CD8 T cells in ankylosing spondylitis. Findings and caveats of the study: There were earlier reports of some motif variants in reactive arthritis synovial fluid and blood. Typical of ankylosing spondylitis blood, it appeared, was a TCR beta motif of seven to nine highly homologous variants.

From the 5' RACE reads, TCRdb called clonotypes with MiXCR, one entry per CDR3 protein. This sample has more than 500,000 distinct CDR3 sequences, with roughly 5% found just once. V was cut by 1 base and J by 4 bases, with 14 bases left in between. The CDR3 covers 15 residues. Germline loops: CDR1 SGHRS, CDR2 YFSETQ. This clonotype was seen repeatedly, ten times or more. What it binds is unknown. The receptor was isolated from a male donor with ankylosing spondylitis. The chain carries TRBV5-1 and TRBJ2-5; D possibly uses TRBD1 or TRBD2 (5 bases each). Sequenced sample: blood, either unsorted or a sorted T cell fraction (not recorded which). For the CDR3, the DNA is TGCGCCAGCAGCTTGCCCAGGGCGAGGGGAGAGACCCAGTACTTC. It is translated as CASSLPRARGETQYF.